One T cell receptor (beta chain) is described in this entry. Its antigen is still unknown. The record has no base qualities; no much larger clone is one base away. TCRbeta CDR3 regions were amplified from genomic DNA by means of the immunoSEQ Assay, a bias-controlled multiplex PCR. Regarding the original processing steps: The number of nucleated cells in each sample was estimated from the amplification of reference gene primers within the assay. To quantify the absolute abundance of each unique TCRbeta CDR3 rearrangement, sequence reads were collapsed and filtered. For each sample, productive Simpson clonality was calculated as the square root of Simpson's diversity index across productive rearrangements. This is the immuneACCESS table as TCRdb keeps it, with only in-frame sequences that have V and J called. A part of the clones is gone; compared with another copy, unresolved V genes explain less than half, and the rest is unexplained. That table furnishes V, J and clone size, whereas the DNA furnished D and trimming. The sample table lists about 220,000 clones, approximately 88% of them with a count of one. The top ten clones comprise roughly 2.3% of the sample.

Enrolling through a virtual design, the prospective study's participants ranged in age from roughly 18 to 89 years and lived across 24 United States geographic areas. To assign participants to cohorts, the prospective study relied on clinical history that participants themselves reported in a screening survey and a study questionnaire. In the prospective study, mobile phlebotomists collected whole blood, serum and a nasopharyngeal or oropharyngeal swab from each participant. Additional blood draws and questionnaires over an approximately two-month period could optionally be provided by prospective study participants. Blood samples from the prospective study were shipped frozen or at room temperature prior to DNA extraction. This record comes from a study of blood T cell repertoires in COVID-19 (TCRdb year 2020). For the study in its entirety: Samples from collaborators originated in the United States, Italy and Spain and spanned both the acute and convalescent phases of COVID-19. The material from the prospective study consisted of cDNA or gDNA derived from T cells, B-cell-depleted T cells, or PBMCs. Deeply sampled blood TCRbeta repertoires from subjects exposed to, actively infected with, or recovered from COVID-19 were included in the dataset. The repertoires were released in a freely available public database intended as a resource for research on the immune response to SARS-CoV-2. Samples came from the ongoing ImmuneRACE study (first 160 participants) plus 1,254 subjects from 6 global collaborators. A de-identified subject ID, COVID-19 status, age in years and sex were almost always included in the sample metadata. HLA class I and class II types, where available, came from metadata supplied by the sample provider rather than from assay-based typing.

Results the study describes overall, beyond this receptor: The quantity of clinical and demographic metadata differed by source and by participant and was supplied without curation.

Sequenced input: PBMCs or T cells enriched from blood (not recorded which). The sequence was collected from a woman aged 40 to 50 with acute COVID-19.

The sequenced DNA is TGTGCCAGCAGCTTAGCCCGGATAGCGGGGGTAGAGACCCAGTACTTC. This is translated as CASSLARIAGVETQYF. The chain is made from TRBV11-2 and TRBJ2-5, and TRBD2 matches 9 of the central bases. The germline V gene specifies SGHAT as CDR1 and FQNNGV as CDR2. Germline trimming: 1 base from V, 4 bases from J; junction bases outside gene matches: 7. The CDR3 has 16 amino acids, counting the end cysteine and phenylalanine. Solely the CDR3 DNA is kept, with 48 bases framed from the first base.